The 25 T cell receptor beta chains below all came from one sample that was sequenced in a study of T cells in localized non-small cell lung cancer. Assay: immunoSEQ multiplex PCR; the TCRdb copy retains only in-frame clones and omits some. The table lists fewer than 25,000 clones, approximately 88% of them singletons. This material consisted of PBMCs, taken before any cancer treatment. These receptors all stem from a man aged 40-75 years with stage II lung adenocarcinoma.

V gene TRBV7-6 combines with J gene TRBJ2-5; 9 nucleotides align to TRBD1. This CDR3 is built from 15 residues. Germline values: CDR1 SGHVS, CDR2 FNYEAQ. V gave up 2 bases and J gave up 5 bases; unmatched junction bases: 6. As DNA, the CDR3 is TGTGCCAGCAGCTTACGGACAGGGGAATCGGAGACCCAGTACTTC. Its protein product is CASSLRTGESETQYF.

The V and J genes are TRBV28 and TRBJ2-7; D remains unclear. The CDR3 extends over 12 amino acids. Germline V CDR1 and CDR2: MDHEN, SYDVKM. With 3 bases removed from V and 8 bases from J, the gap between germline ends came to 11 bases. CDR3 bases: TGTGCCAGCAGTTTGAGGCCAGGCCAGCAGTACTTC. Translated, it gives CASSLRPGQQYF.

V usage is TRBV7-3 and J usage is TRBJ2-1; 7 nucleotides agree with TRBD1. Germline V CDR1 and CDR2: SGHTA, FQGTGA. Germline trimming cut 5 bases from V and 6 bases from J; bases unmatched to any gene: 4. The CDR3 sequence is 13 residues long. The CDR3 sequence: CASSQTGTNEQFF. The CDR3 nucleotides are TGTGCCAGCAGCCAGACAGGGACCAATGAGCAGTTCTTC. Using reference TRBV7-3 and TRBJ2-1 for the parts outside the CDR3, the full variable domain is GAGVSQTPSNKVTEKGKYVELRCDPISGHTALYWYRQSLGQGPEFLIYFQGTGAADDSGLPNDRFFAVRPEGSVSTLKIQRTERGDSAVYLCASSQTGTNEQFFGPGTRLTVL.

The rearrangement joins TRBV7-8 to TRBJ2-3, with 7 nucleotides matching TRBD1. The V gene end was trimmed by 6 bases and the J gene end by 5 bases; junction bases not matched to a gene: 5. In germline, CDR1 is SGHVS, CDR2 FQNEAQ. The CDR3 length is 13 residues. The CDR3 protein is CASRGTAKDTQYF. For the CDR3, the DNA is TGTGCCAGCAGGGGGACAGCCAAAGATACGCAGTATTTT.

V is TRBV5-1 and J is TRBJ2-1; no clear D gene. Germline values: CDR1 SGHRS, CDR2 YFSETQ. V lost 4 bases to trimming and J lost 6 bases, with 11 bases between them. The CDR3 has 13 residues. The CDR3 coding sequence is TGCGCCAGCAGCATAGCCACGGGCAATGAGCAGTTCTTC. Amino acids: CASSIATGNEQFF.

The chain is built from TRBV18 and TRBJ2-5, with D uncertain. The germline CDR1 and CDR2 sequences are KGHSH and LQKENI. Trimming pared 8 bases from V and 5 bases from J, leaving 18 bases between. The CDR3 contains 14 residues. CDR3 residues: CASKYIPPSETQYF. The CDR3 DNA follows: TGTGCCAGCAAATACATCCCCCCCAGCGAGACCCAGTACTTC.

The DNA of the CDR3 is TGTGCCAGCAGCCTCACTCCGGGACTAGCGGGAACCAACGAGCAGTACTTC. It translates to CASSLTPGLAGTNEQYF. V gene TRBV7-3 combines with J gene TRBJ2-7; the match to TRBD2 covers 13 bases. Germline lookup yields CDR1 SGHTA and CDR2 FQGTGA. The CDR3 extends over 17 amino acids. With V trimmed by 5 bases and J by 5 bases, 12 bases remained unmatched.

The chain is built from TRBV27 and TRBJ1-4; maybe TRBD1 (5 bases). V was trimmed by 6 bases and J by 7 bases, leaving 15 bases between them. Germline CDR1 is MNHEY and CDR2 is SMNVEV (reference sequence). This CDR3 is 14 amino acids long. The CDR3 reads CASRRGRESEKLFF. The CDR3 nucleotides read TGTGCCAGCAGACGGGGCAGGGAGAGTGAAAAACTGTTTTTT.

V usage is TRBV6-1 and J usage is TRBJ1-1; D unclear. Germline V gene sequence: CDR1 MNHNS, CDR2 SASEGT. V shed 2 bases and J shed 4 bases, with 11 bases lying between them. The CDR3 is 14 amino acids. The CDR3 region is CASSERQVATEAFF. As DNA, the CDR3 is TGTGCCAGCAGTGAAAGGCAGGTTGCCACTGAAGCTTTCTTT.

This chain connects TRBV30 to TRBJ2-5; 7 bases map to TRBD1. This CDR3 is 12 amino acids long. Trimming removed 6 bases from V and 2 bases from J; junction bases left unmatched: 3. Germline values: CDR1 GTSNPN, CDR2 SVGIG (reference sequence). The DNA for the CDR3 is TGTGCCTGCCGGGACAGTCAAGAGACCCAGTACTTC. This translates into CACRDSQETQYF.

V and J are TRBV13 and TRBJ2-7; TRBD1 aligns across 8 bases. Germline V gene sequence: CDR1 PRHDT, CDR2 FYEKMQ (reference sequence). The CDR3 extends over 14 amino acids. The junction had 5 bases not matched to a gene; V was cut back by 3 bases and J by 4 bases. The CDR3 nucleotides read TGTGCCAGCAGCTTTGGACAGGGAAGGTACGAGCAGTACTTC. The encoded protein is CASSFGQGRYEQYF.

V usage is TRBV6-9 and J usage is TRBJ1-1; 9 bases align to TRBD1. Unmatched junction bases numbered 3, after V lost 3 bases and J lost 4 bases. The CDR3 runs 14 residues. CDR1 is MNHGY, CDR2 SVAAGI, per germline. DNA of the CDR3: TGTGCCAGCAGTTACTACAGGGGGCTCACTGAAGCTTTCTTT. Protein: CASSYYRGLTEAFF.

This clone was detected once. This chain uses TRBV5-4 with TRBJ2-7; 8 positions match TRBD2. CDR3 length equals 15 residues. J was trimmed by 5 bases and V by 2 bases; bases with no gene match: 9. Germline-derived CDR1 and CDR2 are SGHNT and YYREEE (reference sequence). The CDR3 coding sequence is TGTGCCAGCAGCTTAGGGCGGGAGGCTGCGAACGAGCAGTACTTC. Encoded protein: CASSLGREAANEQYF. The full variable domain, with the rest looked up from reference TRBV5-4 and TRBJ2-7, is ETGVTQSPTHLIKTRGQQVTLRCSSQSGHNTVSWYQQALGQGPQFIFQYYREEENGRGNFPPRFSGLQFPNYSSELNVNALELDDSALYLCASSLGREAANEQYFGPGTRLTVT.

The chain has TRBV30 and TRBJ2-7; TRBD2 might be the D (5 bases). There are 13 residues in the CDR3. V was trimmed by 2 bases and J by 0 bases, leaving 8 bases between them. The germline V gene encodes CDR1 GTSNPN and CDR2 SVGIG (reference sequence). The CDR3 spells CAWSRTLSYEQYF. In DNA form, the CDR3 reads TGTGCCTGGAGTAGGACTCTCTCCTACGAGCAGTACTTC.

The chain uses TRBV28 and TRBJ1-5; D perhaps matches TRBD1 (5 bases). The CDR3 loop spans 12 amino acids. The germline V and J ends were trimmed by 3 bases and 11 bases, with 11 bases remaining between them. CDR1 and CDR2 from the germline V gene are MDHEN and SYDVKM. The CDR3 spells CASSFPLGAQHF. The CDR3, as DNA: TGTGCCAGCAGTTTCCCATTGGGGGCCCAGCATTTT. Full variable domain (rest looked up from reference TRBV28 and TRBJ1-5): DVKVTQSSRYLVKRTGEKVFLECVQDMDHENMFWYRQDPGLGLRLIYFSYDVKMKEKGDIPEGYSVSREKKERFSLILESASTNQTSMYLCASSFPLGAQHFGDGTRLSIL.

The chain is built from TRBV19 and TRBJ2-3; TRBD2 agrees at 10 bases. CDR1 and CDR2 (germline): LNHDA, SQIVND (reference sequence). The CDR3 is 15 residues long. V lost 4 bases, J lost 6 bases, and 7 bases stayed unmatched. The CDR3, as DNA: TGTGCCAGTAGTAACGAGCGGGAGGGCCAGGATACGCAGTATTTT. Translated, it gives CASSNEREGQDTQYF.

This rearrangement joins TRBV9 to TRBJ2-3, with 9 bases that match TRBD2. CDR3 length: 20 residues. Germline assignment: CDR1 SGDLS and CDR2 YYNGEE. Unmatched junction bases numbered 17, after V lost 3 bases and J lost 0 bases. In DNA form, the CDR3 reads TGTGCCAGCAGCGGTACAGGACTAGCGCCCGAAATGGATAGCACAGATACGCAGTATTTT. Translated, it gives CASSGTGLAPEMDSTDTQYF.

J is TRBJ2-7 and V is TRBV30, with D perhaps TRBD1 (6 bases). Trimming removed 5 bases from V and 3 bases from J, with 8 bases in between. CDR3 size: 11 residues. The V gene's germline CDR1 is GTSNPN and CDR2 SVGIG (reference sequence). The DNA for the CDR3 is TGTGCCTGGGACAGGTTCTACGAGCAGTACTTC. It is translated as CAWDRFYEQYF.

The chain has TRBV10-3 and TRBJ2-7, with TRBD2 matching over 13 bases. This CDR3 has 16 amino acids. Germline trimming cut 6 bases from V and 3 bases from J; bases unmatched to any gene: 8. The V gene's germline CDR1 is ENHRY and CDR2 SYGVKD. This CDR3 reads CAIRATSGRMNYEQYF. CDR3 nucleotides: TGTGCCATCAGAGCGACTAGCGGGAGGATGAACTACGAGCAGTACTTC.

The V gene is TRBV7-2, the J gene TRBJ1-1; 8 nucleotides agree with TRBD1. CDR3 length: 15 amino acids. V trimming: 4 bases; J trimming: 1 base; junction bases outside the gene matches: 5. Germline lookup yields CDR1 SGHTA and CDR2 FQGNSA. The CDR3 reads CASSSQGAGNTEAFF. CDR3 bases: TGTGCCAGCAGCTCCCAGGGGGCGGGGAACACTGAAGCTTTCTTT. The full variable domain, completed using reference TRBV7-2 and TRBJ1-1, is GAGVSQSPSNKVTEKGKDVELRCDPISGHTALYWYRQSLGQGLEFLIYFQGNSAPDKSGLPSDRFSAERTGGSVSTLTIQRTQQEDSAVYLCASSSQGAGNTEAFFGQGTRLTVV.

V usage is TRBV30 and J usage is TRBJ2-7; possibly TRBD2 for D (6 bases). Germline V gene data show CDR1 as GTSNPN and CDR2 as SVGIG (reference sequence). V dropped 0 bases and J dropped 0 bases, with 15 bases sitting between them. This CDR3 has 16 residues. The CDR3 coding sequence is TGTGCCTGGAGTGTACTTTCGACTAGTCTCTCCTACGAGCAGTACTTC. It specifies CAWSVLSTSLSYEQYF. Using reference TRBV30 and TRBJ2-7 for the parts outside the CDR3, the full variable domain is SQTIHQWPATLVQPVGSPLSLECTVEGTSNPNLYWYRQAAGRGLQLLFYSVGIGQISSEVPQNLSASRPQDRQFILSSKKLLLSDSGFYLCAWSVLSTSLSYEQYFGPGTRLTVT.

The genes are TRBV5-4 and TRBJ1-3; no clear D. Trimming left V 7 bases short and J 0 bases short, with 11 bases between. Looked up from germline, CDR1 is SGHNT and CDR2 is YYREEE (reference sequence). This CDR3 is built from 14 residues. DNA for the CDR3: TGTGCCAGCGGGATCGGAGGCTCTGGAAACACCATATATTTT. This gives the protein CASGIGGSGNTIYF.

The chain is built from TRBV7-8 and TRBJ2-7, with unresolved D. Trimming shortened V by 5 bases and J by 1 base, and 6 bases separated the two germline ends. CDR1 SGHVS and CDR2 FQNEAQ come from the germline V gene. This CDR3 is 12 amino acids long. Here the CDR3 DNA reads TGTGCCAGCAGCGCCCAGTCCTACGAGCAGTACTTC. This sequence encodes CASSAQSYEQYF.

The chain uses TRBV19 and TRBJ2-3; perhaps TRBD2 as D (5 bases). Trimming took 9 bases from V and 6 from J, leaving 22 bases between them. This CDR3 region has 15 residues. CDR1 and CDR2 (germline): LNHDA, SQIVND (reference sequence). In DNA form, the CDR3 reads TGTGCCAGCAGTCGGGATGAACAGTCCAGGGATACGCAGTATTTT. As protein: CASSRDEQSRDTQYF.

V and J are TRBV5-1 and TRBJ1-1; D possibly corresponds to TRBD1 (6 bases). CDR1 and CDR2 from the germline V gene are SGHRS and YFSETQ. V was clipped by 0 bases and J by 3 bases, with 12 bases between them. The CDR3 spans 15 residues. CDR3: CASSLGPGADTEAFF. DNA for the CDR3: TGCGCCAGCAGCTTGGGTCCGGGGGCGGACACTGAAGCTTTCTTT.